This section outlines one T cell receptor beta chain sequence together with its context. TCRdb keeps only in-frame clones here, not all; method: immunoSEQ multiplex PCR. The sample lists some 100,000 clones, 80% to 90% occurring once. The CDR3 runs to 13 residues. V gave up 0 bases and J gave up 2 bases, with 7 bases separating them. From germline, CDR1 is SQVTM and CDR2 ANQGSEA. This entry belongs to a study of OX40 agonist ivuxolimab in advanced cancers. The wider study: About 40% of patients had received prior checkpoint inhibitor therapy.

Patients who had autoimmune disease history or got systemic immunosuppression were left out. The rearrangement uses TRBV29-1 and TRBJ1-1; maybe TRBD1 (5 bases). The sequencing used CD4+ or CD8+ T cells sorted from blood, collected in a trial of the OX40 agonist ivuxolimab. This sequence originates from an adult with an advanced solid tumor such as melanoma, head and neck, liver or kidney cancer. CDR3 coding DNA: TGCAGCGTTGAAGAGGGGCACAACACTGAAGCTTTCTTT. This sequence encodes CSVEEGHNTEAFF.